These T cell receptor beta chains were read from a single sample in a study of CD8 T cells in acute hepatitis C reinfection. The data were produced by immunoSEQ multiplex PCR, yet TCRdb's version contains in-frame clones alone and is incomplete. The table shows around 34,000 clones, with approximately 87% occurring only once. The material sequenced was naive CD8+ T cells from PBMCs. The receptors come from a man younger than 40 with chronic hepatitis C. CDR3s include the opening cysteine and the closing phenylalanine or tryptophan. D genes are given only for firm matches. Only some rows state a clone size, as once, few, many or a class for expanded clones.

TRBV6-1	.	TRBJ2-1	TRBD2	TGTGCCAGCAGTGAAAGGGAGCGGGGGGACGGTGAGCAGTTCTTC	CASSERERGDGEQFF
TRBV6-5	few	TRBJ1-5	.	TGTGCCAGCAGTGTAGGTCGCAATCAGCCCCAGCATTTT	CASSVGRNQPQHF
TRBV7-9	.	TRBJ1-4	TRBD1	TGTGCCAGCAGCTCAGGGGGCTCAAATGAAAAACTGTTTTTT	CASSSGGSNEKLFF
TRBV27	.	TRBJ2-1	TRBD2	TGTGCCAGCAGTCCCCGAGCGGGGGGGTTGGATGAGCAGTTCTTC	CASSPRAGGLDEQFF
TRBV7-3	once	TRBJ2-2	TRBD1	TGTGCCAGCAGCAGCGACAGGGGAGGTACCGGGGAGCTGTTTTTT	CASSSDRGGTGELFF
TRBV5-1	.	TRBJ1-2	TRBD1	TGCGCCAGCAGCCCCTTGGGACAGATTAACTATGGCTACACCTTC	CASSPLGQINYGYTF
TRBV27	.	TRBJ2-2	TRBD2	TGTGCCAGCAGTTCCGTAACGGGGGGGGCGACCACCGGGGAGCTGTTTTTT	CASSSVTGGATTGELFF
TRBV2	.	TRBJ2-7	.	TGTGCCAGCAGCGATCCCCTCTCCTACGAGCAGTACTTC	CASSDPLSYEQYF
TRBV4-1	.	TRBJ2-2	.	TGCGCCAGCAGCCAAGGTCTAGCTAACACCGGGGAGCTGTTTTTT	CASSQGLANTGELFF
TRBV27	.	TRBJ2-1	TRBD2	TGTGCCAGCAGTTTAGGCGGGAGCGGCAATGAGCAGTTCTTC	CASSLGGSGNEQFF
TRBV10-3	.	TRBJ2-1	TRBD1	TGTGCCATCAGTGAGTCCGACAGGGTTGAGCAGTTCTTC	CAISESDRVEQFF
TRBV11-2	.	TRBJ2-7	TRBD2	TGTGCCAGCAGCTTAGGGGGGGGACTAGCGGGTGACGACGAGCAGTACTTC	CASSLGGGLAGDDEQYF
TRBV4-1	.	TRBJ2-7	.	TGCGCCAGCAGCTACGGTAGGACCTACGAGCAGTACTTC	CASSYGRTYEQYF
TRBV7-9	.	TRBJ2-1	TRBD2	TGTGCCAGCACATCGGGACTAGGGAATGAGCAGTTCTTC	CASTSGLGNEQFF
TRBV27	.	TRBJ2-2	TRBD2	TGTGCCAGCAGTGACTTGCGGGGGGGGCGGAACGGGGAGCTGTTTTTT	CASSDLRGGRNGELFF
TRBV18	.	TRBJ1-1	.	TGTGCCAGCTCACTCGGGACCTCTCTTTCCTTGAACACTGAAGCTTTCTTT	CASSLGTSLSLNTEAFF
TRBV4-3	.	TRBJ2-1	TRBD1	TGCGCCAGCAGCCCCGAACAGGGGTTTGATGAGCAGTTCTTC	CASSPEQGFDEQFF
TRBV11-2	.	TRBJ1-2	.	TGTGCCAGCAGCTTAGCGCCGGCCTATGGCTACACCTTC	CASSLAPAYGYTF
TRBV27	.	TRBJ2-1	TRBD2	TGTGCCAGCAGCCAACGGGGGGGAGATGAGCAGTTCTTC	CASSQRGGDEQFF
TRBV12-5	.	TRBJ2-3	TRBD2	TGTGCTAGTGGTTTGGTAGCGCCGGGACTAGCGGGAGTCCTGGTAGATACGCAGTATTTT	CASGLVAPGLAGVLVDTQYF
TRBV5-1	.	TRBJ1-4	.	TGCGCCAGCAGCTACTCGGAATCCCGAGACAATGAAAAACTGTTTTTT	CASSYSESRDNEKLFF
TRBV19	.	TRBJ1-5	.	TGTGCCAGTAGTATCATTGGTGACCTGGGTCAGCCCCAGCATTTT	CASSIIGDLGQPQHF
TRBV9	.	TRBJ2-1	.	TGTGCCAGCAGCGTAGGGGGCGGGCCCTCCTACAATGAGCAGTTCTTC	CASSVGGGPSYNEQFF
TRBV13	.	TRBJ2-7	TRBD1	TGTGCCAGCAGCTCCCAAGACAGGGTCCACGAGCAGTACTTC	CASSSQDRVHEQYF
TRBV5-8	.	TRBJ1-5	.	TGTGCCAGCAGCTTGGCGAGCAATCAGCCCCAGCATTTT	CASSLASNQPQHF
TRBV28	once	TRBJ1-2	.	TGTGCCAGCAGTTTCTTGGGACGCGCCATCTATGGCTACACCTTC	CASSFLGRAIYGYTF
TRBV7-9	.	TRBJ2-7	.	TGTGCCAGCAGCTCAAGCTCCTACGAGCAGTACTTC	CASSSSSYEQYF
TRBV11-2	.	TRBJ2-7	.	TGTGCCAGCAGCGCAACGGGGACGAAATCCTACGAGCAGTACTTC	CASSATGTKSYEQYF
TRBV7-6	.	TRBJ1-1	.	TGTGCCAGCAGCTTACAATCAGGGATAACTGATGAAGCTTTCTTT	CASSLQSGITDEAFF
TRBV19	.	TRBJ2-2	.	TGTGCCAGTAGTATAAATATGGTAACAGGCCCCAAGTCGAACACCGGGGAGCTGTTTTTT	CASSINMVTGPKSNTGELFF
TRBV6-5	once	TRBJ1-6	.	TGTGCCAGCAGCTTGGACGGATCCTATAATTCACCCCTCCACTTT	CASSLDGSYNSPLHF